This T cell receptor (beta chain) emerged from a study of blood T cells in healthy people across ages. The CDR3 totals 14 residues. Trimming removed 3 bases at V and 7 bases at J, with 15 bases between. The germline V gene encodes CDR1 DFQATT and CDR2 SNEGSKA (reference sequence). The study isolated at least 6.5 million PBMCs from each sample. This clonotype was recorded a few times. The target antigen is unknown. Findings of the study overall: Estimates of total diversity, which came from one million sequenced T cells, were considered to be underestimates. Naive T cell percentage strongly correlated with TCR beta diversity.

A second PCR, run for about 6 to 11 cycles, used a sample-barcoded 5' primer plus a J-beta primer mix. TCRdb re-derived calls from the 5' RACE reads in MiXCR, one entry per CDR3 protein. The table lists 1 million to 1.2 million distinct CDR3 sequences, 35% to 45% of them singletons, with around 13% in the top ten. The sequenced sample consisted of blood. The sequence derives from a man younger than 30 in good health. V is TRBV20-1 and J is TRBJ1-4; D not resolved. CDR3 sequence (DNA): TGCAGTGCTAGCGTCCCCGGTATCGGTGAAAAACTGTTTTTT. Its protein product is CSASVPGIGEKLFF.